The sequence of this T cell receptor (beta chain) was determined in a study of cytomegalovirus exposure and HLA in healthy donors. PCR employed 60 Vbeta and 13 Jbeta primers. Original analysis: Roughly 73 million unique TCR beta chains, roughly 11 million of them shared, were counted by a later analysis. Generated by immunoSEQ multiplex PCR, the TCRdb table keeps only in-frame clones and is missing some. V and J calls and clone size are those listed in that table; D and trimming were worked out from the DNA. The table lists approximately 35,000 clones, roughly 67% of them singletons. This CDR3 spans 16 amino acids. Looked up from germline, CDR1 is MGHRA and CDR2 is YSYEKL. Trimming stripped 0 bases from V and 2 bases from J, with 14 bases between.

The V call is TRBV4-1, the J call TRBJ2-7; D may be TRBD2 (6 bases). The clonotype originates from a middle-aged man in good health and CMV-seropositive. Sequencing used PBMCs. CDR3 protein: CASSQDGGTGTYEQYF. The DNA for the CDR3 is TGCGCCAGCAGCCAAGACGGCGGGACGGGAACCTACGAGCAGTACTTC.